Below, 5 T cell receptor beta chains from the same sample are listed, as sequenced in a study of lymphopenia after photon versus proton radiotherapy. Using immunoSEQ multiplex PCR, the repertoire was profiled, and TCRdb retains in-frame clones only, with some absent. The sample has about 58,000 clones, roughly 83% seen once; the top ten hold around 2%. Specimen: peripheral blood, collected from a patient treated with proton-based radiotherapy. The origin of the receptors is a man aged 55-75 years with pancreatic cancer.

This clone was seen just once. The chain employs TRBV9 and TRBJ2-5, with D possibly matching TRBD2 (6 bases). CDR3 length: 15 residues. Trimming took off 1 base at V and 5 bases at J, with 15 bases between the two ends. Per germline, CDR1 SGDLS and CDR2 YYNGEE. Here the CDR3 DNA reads TGTGCCAGCAGCGTAAGGTGGAGTGGGGGGGAGACCCAGTACTTC. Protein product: CASSVRWSGGETQYF.

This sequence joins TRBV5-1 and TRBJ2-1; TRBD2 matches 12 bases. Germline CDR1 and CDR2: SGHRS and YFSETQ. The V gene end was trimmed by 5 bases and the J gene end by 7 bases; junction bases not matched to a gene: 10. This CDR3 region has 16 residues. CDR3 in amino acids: CASSTRPLAGGNEQFF. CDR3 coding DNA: TGCGCCAGCAGTACGAGGCCGCTAGCGGGAGGGAATGAGCAGTTCTTC.

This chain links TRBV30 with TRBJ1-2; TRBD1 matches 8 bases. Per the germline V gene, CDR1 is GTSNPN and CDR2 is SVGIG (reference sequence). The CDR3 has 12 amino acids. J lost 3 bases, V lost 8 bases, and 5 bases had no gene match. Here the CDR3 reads CAQGGQDYGYTF. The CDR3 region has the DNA TGTGCCCAGGGGGGACAGGACTATGGCTACACCTTC.

The CDR3 region is CASSEFVRGGSPLHF. The CDR3 region has the DNA TGCGCCAGCAGTGAGTTTGTCAGGGGGGGCTCACCCCTCCACTTT. The chain has TRBV10-1 and TRBJ1-6; 7 bases line up with TRBD1. V shed 1 base and J 10 bases; nucleotides not matched to a gene: 7. The length of the CDR3 is 15 residues. Germline V gives CDR1 WNHNN, CDR2 SYGVQD (reference sequence).

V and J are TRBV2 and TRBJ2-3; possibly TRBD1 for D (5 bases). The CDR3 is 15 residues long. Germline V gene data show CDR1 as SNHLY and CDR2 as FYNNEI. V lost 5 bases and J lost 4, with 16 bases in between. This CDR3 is CASSPSDFRADTQYF. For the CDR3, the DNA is TGTGCCAGCAGTCCTTCCGACTTCAGGGCAGATACGCAGTATTTT.